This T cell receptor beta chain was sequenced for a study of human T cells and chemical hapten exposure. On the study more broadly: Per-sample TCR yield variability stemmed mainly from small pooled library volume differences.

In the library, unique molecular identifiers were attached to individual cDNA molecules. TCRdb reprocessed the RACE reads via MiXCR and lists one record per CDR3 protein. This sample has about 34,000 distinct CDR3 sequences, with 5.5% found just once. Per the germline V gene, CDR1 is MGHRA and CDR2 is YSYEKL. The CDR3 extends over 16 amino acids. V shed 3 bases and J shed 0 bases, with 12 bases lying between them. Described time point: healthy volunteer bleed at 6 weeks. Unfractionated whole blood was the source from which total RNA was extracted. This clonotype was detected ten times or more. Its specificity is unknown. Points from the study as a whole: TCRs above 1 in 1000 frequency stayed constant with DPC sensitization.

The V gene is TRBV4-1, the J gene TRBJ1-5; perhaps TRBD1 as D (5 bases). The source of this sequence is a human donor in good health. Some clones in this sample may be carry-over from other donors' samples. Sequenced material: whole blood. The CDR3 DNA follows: TGCGCCAGCAGCCAGGGGACTGAGAATAGCAATCAGCCCCAGCATTTT. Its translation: CASSQGTENSNQPQHF.